The present T cell receptor beta chain was sequenced within a study of cytomegalovirus exposure and HLA in healthy donors. Whole-study findings and limits: TCR sequences were mostly rare, though some public TCRs occurred in many donors. The number of N-insertions in an Asian-associated ancestry cluster was reportedly below the 666-donor mean in a later analysis. Association of fewer than 20,000 TCR beta sequences with HLA alleles was found at 0.05 false discovery rate in a later analysis. What TCR beta sequences reportedly achieved was accurate prediction of HLA-A and HLA-B alleles in most subjects.

For this clone: Its antigen is currently unknown.

V was pared by 4 bases and J by 7 bases, with 5 bases of the junction left unmatched. The V gene's germline CDR1 is MGHDK and CDR2 SYGVNS. The CDR3 contains 14 residues. Primers: 60 Vbeta forward and 13 Jbeta reverse. Libraries were prepared by immunoSEQ multiplex PCR; TCRdb keeps only in-frame clonotypes and omits some of them. The repertoire holds fewer than 200,000 clones, approximately 80% seen once, with around a tenth in the top ten. The genes are TRBV25-1 and TRBJ2-1; 9 nucleotides align to TRBD1. The clonotype comes from a man between 18 and 35 years old in good health and CMV-seropositive. Sequenced: PBMCs. Here the CDR3 DNA reads TGTGCCAGCAGTGCCCCGGGACAGGGAAATGAGCAGTTCTTC. This codes for CASSAPGQGNEQFF.